This section outlines one T cell receptor (beta chain) sequence together with its context. In the authors' methods: Estimated nucleated cell counts came from reference gene primer amplification. Profiling relied on immunoSEQ multiplex PCR, and the TCRdb table lists in-frame clones only, not all of them. V, J and clone size were drawn from that table, and D and trimming were deduced from the DNA. Of 130,000 to 150,000 clones in the sample, 70% to 90% were seen once. The sample is drawn from a study of blood T cell repertoires in COVID-19. Study-level information: Sample material is recorded as cDNA or gDNA derived from T cells, B-cell-depleted T cells, or PBMCs.

Germline CDR1 SQVTM, CDR2 ANQGSEA. V was clipped by 4 bases and J by 0 bases, with 15 bases between them. The length of the CDR3 is 15 residues. The source is a man in his sixties with active or convalescent COVID-19. What was sequenced was peripheral blood. The chain uses TRBV29-1 and TRBJ1-2; a weak D match, TRBD1 (6 bases). The CDR3 here is CSVVPGHTSNYGYTF. The CDR3 DNA reads as TGCAGCGTTGTACCGGGACATACTTCTAACTATGGCTACACCTTC.